The 3 T cell receptor beta chains below come from one sample, sequenced in a study of identifying expanded T cells in peripheral blood. The data were produced by immunoSEQ multiplex PCR, yet TCRdb's version contains in-frame clones alone and is incomplete. The sample has around 84,000 clones, 70% to 90% seen once. Sequenced input: blood. The receptor set was obtained from a person between 18 and 69 years old in good health.

The CDR3 loop is CASSPTYTGNTIYF. The DNA of the CDR3 is TGTGCCAGCAGCCCGACGTATACTGGAAACACCATATATTTT. V is TRBV2 and J is TRBJ1-3; the D is unclear. The CDR3 is made up of 14 amino acids. Trimming took 6 bases from V and 2 from J, leaving 11 bases between them. Germline CDR1 and CDR2: SNHLY and FYNNEI.

This chain links TRBV15 with TRBJ2-5; D possibly corresponds to TRBD2 (5 bases). The length of the CDR3 is 15 residues. CDR1 and CDR2 from the germline V gene are LNHNV and YYDKDF (reference sequence). Trimming took off 0 bases at V and 5 bases at J, with 13 bases between the two ends. The CDR3 loop is CATSRDPSGLETQYF. The DNA of the CDR3 is TGTGCCACCAGCAGAGATCCCTCTGGACTGGAGACCCAGTACTTC. Based on the CDR3 plus reference TRBV15 and TRBJ2-5, the full variable domain is DAMVIQNPRYQVTQFGKPVTLSCSQTLNHNVMYWYQQKSSQAPKLLFHYYDKDFNNEADTPDNFQSRRPNTSFCFLDIRSPGLGDTAMYLCATSRDPSGLETQYFGPGTRLLVL.

J is TRBJ2-5 and V is TRBV11-2; D possibly matches TRBD1 or TRBD2 (5 bases each). There are 17 residues in the CDR3. From germline, CDR1 is SGHAT and CDR2 FQNNGV. Trimming shortened V by 2 bases and J by 2 bases, and 18 bases separated the two germline ends. CDR3 in DNA: TGTGCCAGCAGCTTAATCGGGGTGGGGGTCTCTCAAGAGACCCAGTACTTC. It codes for CASSLIGVGVSQETQYF.